This T cell receptor beta chain was found in a study of T cells in Graves' hyperthyroidism and ophthalmopathy. This clonotype was detected many times. V trimming: 10 bases; J trimming: 4 bases; junction bases outside the gene matches: 7. CDR1 is MDHEN and CDR2 is SYDVKM in the germline V gene. CDR3 size: 13 residues. RNA transcripts served as the template for amplifying TCR beta CDR3 regions. The TCR CDR3 first-round RT-PCR relied on the HTBI primer set. TCRdb analysed the multiplex PCR reads with MiXCR anew, one entry per CDR3 protein. The sample shows roughly 250,000 distinct CDR3 sequences, approximately 14% of them seen only once.

The source material was blood. This chain uses TRBV28 with TRBJ2-1; 7 bases are shared with TRBD1. The TCR was taken from a woman aged 40-49 years with Graves' hyperthyroidism that later progressed to Graves' ophthalmopathy. In DNA, the CDR3 is TGTGCCACCTCCGGGACAGTATACAATGAGCAGTTCTTC. It specifies CATSGTVYNEQFF.